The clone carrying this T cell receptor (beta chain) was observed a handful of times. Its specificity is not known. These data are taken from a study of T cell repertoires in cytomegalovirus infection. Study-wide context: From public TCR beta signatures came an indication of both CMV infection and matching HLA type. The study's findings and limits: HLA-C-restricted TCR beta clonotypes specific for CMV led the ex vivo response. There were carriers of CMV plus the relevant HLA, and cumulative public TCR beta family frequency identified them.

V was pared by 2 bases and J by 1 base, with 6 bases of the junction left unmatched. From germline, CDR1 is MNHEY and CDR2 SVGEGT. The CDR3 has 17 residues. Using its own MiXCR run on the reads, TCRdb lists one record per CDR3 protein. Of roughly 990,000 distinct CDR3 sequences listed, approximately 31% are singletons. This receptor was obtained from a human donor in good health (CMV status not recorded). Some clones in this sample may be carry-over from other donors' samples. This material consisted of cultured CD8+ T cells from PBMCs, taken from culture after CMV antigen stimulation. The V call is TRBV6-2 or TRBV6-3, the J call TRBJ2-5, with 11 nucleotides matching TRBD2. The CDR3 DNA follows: TGTGCCAGCAGTTACCCTTCTAGCGGGGGGCTCCAAGAGACCCAGTACTTC. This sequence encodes CASSYPSSGGLQETQYF.